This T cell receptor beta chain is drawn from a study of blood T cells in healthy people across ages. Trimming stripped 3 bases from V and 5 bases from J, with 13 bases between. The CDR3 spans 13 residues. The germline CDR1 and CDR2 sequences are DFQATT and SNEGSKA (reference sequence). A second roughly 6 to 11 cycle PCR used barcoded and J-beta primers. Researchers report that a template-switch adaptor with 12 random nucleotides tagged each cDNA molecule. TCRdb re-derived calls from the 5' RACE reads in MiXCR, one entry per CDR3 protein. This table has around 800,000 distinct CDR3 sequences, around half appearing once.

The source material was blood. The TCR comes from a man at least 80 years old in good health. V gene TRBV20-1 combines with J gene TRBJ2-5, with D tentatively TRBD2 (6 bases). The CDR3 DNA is TGCAGTGCTAGTTACGGGAGAGTCGAGACCCAGTACTTC. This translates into CSASYGRVETQYF.